This T cell receptor beta chain emerged from a study of graft-versus-host responses after intestinal transplantation. Study in general: Following induction with anti-thymocyte globulin, all recipients were given tacrolimus and steroids for about three years.

Concerning this clone: The antigen remains undetermined.

The repertoire was sequenced with immunoSEQ multiplex PCR; TCRdb's copy has only in-frame clones and lacks some. This table has about 26,000 clones, about 81% appearing once. Germline V gene data show CDR1 as MDHEN and CDR2 as SYDVKM. With 5 bases clipped from V and 4 bases from J, the junction kept 11 bases outside the gene matches. There are 16 residues in the CDR3. The study's findings and limits: Allografts carried high graft-versus-host to host-versus-graft clonal ratios in patients having graft-donor T cell macrochimerism. Marrow from the recipient contained GvH clones, some of which had appeared first in ileum or blood.

This receptor was identified in a human donor who received an intestinal transplant. The source material was unstimulated CD4+ T cells sorted from spleen or lymph node cells, sampled before intestinal transplant. This chain connects TRBV28 to TRBJ1-3, with 7 nucleotides matching TRBD1. CDR3 residues: CASSNVGQLGGNTIYF. For the CDR3, the DNA is TGTGCCAGCAGTAATGTGGGACAGCTAGGGGGAAACACCATATATTTT.